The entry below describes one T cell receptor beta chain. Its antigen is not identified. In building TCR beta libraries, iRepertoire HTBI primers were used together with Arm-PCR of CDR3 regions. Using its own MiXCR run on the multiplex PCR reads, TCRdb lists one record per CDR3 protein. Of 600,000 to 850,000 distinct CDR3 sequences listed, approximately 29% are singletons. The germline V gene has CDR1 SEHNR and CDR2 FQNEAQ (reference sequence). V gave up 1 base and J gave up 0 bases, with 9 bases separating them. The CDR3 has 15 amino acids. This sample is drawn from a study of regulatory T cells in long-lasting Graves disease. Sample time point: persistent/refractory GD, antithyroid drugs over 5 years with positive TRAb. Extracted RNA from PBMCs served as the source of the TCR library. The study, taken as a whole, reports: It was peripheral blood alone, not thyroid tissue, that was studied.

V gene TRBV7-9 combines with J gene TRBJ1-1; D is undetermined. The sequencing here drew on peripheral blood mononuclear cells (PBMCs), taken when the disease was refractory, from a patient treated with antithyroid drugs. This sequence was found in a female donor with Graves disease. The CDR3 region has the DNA TGTGCCAGCAGCTTAGTCCAGTCTATGAACACTGAAGCTTTCTTT. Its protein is CASSLVQSMNTEAFF.